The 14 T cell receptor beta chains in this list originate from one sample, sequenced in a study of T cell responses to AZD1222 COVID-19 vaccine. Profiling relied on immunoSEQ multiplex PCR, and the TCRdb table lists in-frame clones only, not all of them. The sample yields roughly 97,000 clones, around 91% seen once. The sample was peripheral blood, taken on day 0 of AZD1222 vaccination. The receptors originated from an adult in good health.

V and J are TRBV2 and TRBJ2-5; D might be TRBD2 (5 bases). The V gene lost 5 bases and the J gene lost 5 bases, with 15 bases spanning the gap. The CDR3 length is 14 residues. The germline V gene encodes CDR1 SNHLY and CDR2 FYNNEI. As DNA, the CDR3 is TGTGCCAGCAGTACTTGGGGTAGCGACGAGACCCAGTACTTC. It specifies CASSTWGSDETQYF.

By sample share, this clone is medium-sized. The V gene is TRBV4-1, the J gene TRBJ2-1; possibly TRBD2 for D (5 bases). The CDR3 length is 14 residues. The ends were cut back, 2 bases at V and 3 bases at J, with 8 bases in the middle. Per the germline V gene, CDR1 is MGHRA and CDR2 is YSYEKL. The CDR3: CASSQLGDYNEQFF. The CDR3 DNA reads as TGCGCCAGCAGCCAACTCGGGGACTACAATGAGCAGTTCTTC.

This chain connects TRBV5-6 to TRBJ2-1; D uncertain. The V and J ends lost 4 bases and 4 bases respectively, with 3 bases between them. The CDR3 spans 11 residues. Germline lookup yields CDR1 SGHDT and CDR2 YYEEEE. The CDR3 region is CASSLYNEQFF. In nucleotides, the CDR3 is TGTGCCAGCAGCCTGTACAATGAGCAGTTCTTC.

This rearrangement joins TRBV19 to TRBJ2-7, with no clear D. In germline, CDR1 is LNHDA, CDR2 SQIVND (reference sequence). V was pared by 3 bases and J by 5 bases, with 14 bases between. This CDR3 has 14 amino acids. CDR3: CASSMNHQVNEQYF. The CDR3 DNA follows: TGTGCCAGTAGTATGAACCACCAGGTCAACGAGCAGTACTTC.

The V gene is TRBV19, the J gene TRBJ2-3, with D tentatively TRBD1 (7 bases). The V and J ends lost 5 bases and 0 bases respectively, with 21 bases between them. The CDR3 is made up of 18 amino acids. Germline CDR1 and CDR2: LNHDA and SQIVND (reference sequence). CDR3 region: CASSPGRRGQKSTDTQYF. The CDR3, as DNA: TGTGCCAGTAGTCCAGGGAGGAGGGGACAGAAGAGCACAGATACGCAGTATTTT.

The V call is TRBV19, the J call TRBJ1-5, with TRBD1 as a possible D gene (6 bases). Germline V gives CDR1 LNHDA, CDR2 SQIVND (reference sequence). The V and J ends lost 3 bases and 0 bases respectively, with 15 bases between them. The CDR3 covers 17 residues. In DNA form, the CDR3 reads TGTGCCAGTAGTATCCCCGGGACACACCCTAGCAATCAGCCCCAGCATTTT. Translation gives CASSIPGTHPSNQPQHF.

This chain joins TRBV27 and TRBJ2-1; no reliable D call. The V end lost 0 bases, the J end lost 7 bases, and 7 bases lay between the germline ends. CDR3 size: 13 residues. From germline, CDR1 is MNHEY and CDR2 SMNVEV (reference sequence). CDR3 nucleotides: TGTGCCAGCAGTTTATCATCGAAGAATGAGCAGTTCTTC. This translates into CASSLSSKNEQFF.

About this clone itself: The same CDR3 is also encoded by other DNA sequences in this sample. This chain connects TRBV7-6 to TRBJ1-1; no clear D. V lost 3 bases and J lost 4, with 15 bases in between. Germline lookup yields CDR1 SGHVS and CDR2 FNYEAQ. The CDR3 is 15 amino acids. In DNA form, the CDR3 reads TGTGCCAGCAGCTTGAATCCGGACGGCAGCACTGAAGCTTTCTTT. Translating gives CASSLNPDGSTEAFF.

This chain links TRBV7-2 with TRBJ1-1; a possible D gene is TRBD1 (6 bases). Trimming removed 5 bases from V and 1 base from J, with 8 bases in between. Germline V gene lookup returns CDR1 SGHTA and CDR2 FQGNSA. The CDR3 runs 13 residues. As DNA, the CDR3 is TGTGCCAGCAGCACGGACAGGAACACTGAAGCTTTCTTT. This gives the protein CASSTDRNTEAFF.

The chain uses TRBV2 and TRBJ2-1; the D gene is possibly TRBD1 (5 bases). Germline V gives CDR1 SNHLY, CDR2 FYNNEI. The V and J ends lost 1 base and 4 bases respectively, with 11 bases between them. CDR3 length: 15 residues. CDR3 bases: TGTGCCAGCAGTGAAGGGGCAGGGCTTTACAATGAGCAGTTCTTC. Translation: CASSEGAGLYNEQFF.

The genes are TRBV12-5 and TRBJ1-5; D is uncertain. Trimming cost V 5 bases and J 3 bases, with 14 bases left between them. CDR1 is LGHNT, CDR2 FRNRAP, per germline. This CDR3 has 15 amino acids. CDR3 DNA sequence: TGTGCTAGTGGTGGAGGCGGACTTTTCAATCAGCCCCAGCATTTT. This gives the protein CASGGGGLFNQPQHF.

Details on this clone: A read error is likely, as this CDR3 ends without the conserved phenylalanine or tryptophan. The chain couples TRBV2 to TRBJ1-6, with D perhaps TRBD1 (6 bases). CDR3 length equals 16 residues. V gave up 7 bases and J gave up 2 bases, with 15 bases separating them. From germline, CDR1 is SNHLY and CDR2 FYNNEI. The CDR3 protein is CASTDPGATYNSPLHL. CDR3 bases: TGTGCCAGCACCGATCCAGGGGCCACCTATAATTCACCCCTCCACCTT.

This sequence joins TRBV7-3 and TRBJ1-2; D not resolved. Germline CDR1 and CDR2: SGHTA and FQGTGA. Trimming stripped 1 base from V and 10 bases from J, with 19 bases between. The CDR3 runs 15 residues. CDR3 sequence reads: CASSLIWWYTLDYTF. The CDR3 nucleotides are TGTGCCAGCAGCTTAATATGGTGGTACACCTTAGACTACACCTTC.

In DNA form, the CDR3 reads TGTGCCAGCAGTCGATCAGGTTTTCGGGAGACCCAGTACTTC. It yields the protein CASSRSGFRETQYF. The V call is TRBV27, the J call TRBJ2-5; D remains ambiguous. The germline CDR1 and CDR2 sequences are MNHEY and SMNVEV (reference sequence). This CDR3 has 14 amino acids. Trimming removed 5 bases from V and 5 bases from J, with 15 bases in between.